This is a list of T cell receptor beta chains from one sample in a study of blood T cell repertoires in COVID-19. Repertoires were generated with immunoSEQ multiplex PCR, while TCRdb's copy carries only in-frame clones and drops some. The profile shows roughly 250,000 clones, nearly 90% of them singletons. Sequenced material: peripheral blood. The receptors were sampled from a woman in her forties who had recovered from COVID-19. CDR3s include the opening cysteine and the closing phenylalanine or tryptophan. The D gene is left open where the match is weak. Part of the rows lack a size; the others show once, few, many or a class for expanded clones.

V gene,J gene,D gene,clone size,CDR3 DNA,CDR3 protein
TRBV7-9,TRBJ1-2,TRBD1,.,TGTGCCAGCAGCACATACCTCAGGGGGGGCTACACCTTC,CASSTYLRGGYTF
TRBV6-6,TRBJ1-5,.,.,TGTGCCAGCAGGCAGGGTGATCAGCCCCAGCATTTT,CASRQGDQPQHF
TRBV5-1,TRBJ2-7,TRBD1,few,TGCGCCAGCAGCCCCGAAACAGGGGGCGGGCTCTACGAGCAGTACTTC,CASSPETGGGLYEQYF
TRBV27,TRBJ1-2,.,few,TGTGCCAGCAGTTTACACTCAGGTGCCAACTATGGCTACACCTTC,CASSLHSGANYGYTF
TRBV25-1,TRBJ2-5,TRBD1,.,TGTGCCAGCAGCAGCACAAACAGGGGGCAAGAGACCCAGTACTTC,CASSSTNRGQETQYF
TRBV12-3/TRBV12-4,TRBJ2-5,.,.,TGTGCCAGCGTCGGGACCCAGTACTTC,CASVGTQYF
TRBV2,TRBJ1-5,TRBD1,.,TGTGCCAGCAGAAAGGGACAGGGGAGCAATCAGCCCCAGCATTTT,CASRKGQGSNQPQHF
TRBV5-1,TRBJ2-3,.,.,TGCGCCAGCAGCCAACAGGGCACAGATACGCAGTATTTT,CASSQQGTDTQYF
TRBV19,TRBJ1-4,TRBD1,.,TGTGCCAGTAGAAGGGACAGGGGATTCAAGAATGAAAAACTGTTTTTT,CASRRDRGFKNEKLFF
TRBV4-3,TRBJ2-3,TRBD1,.,TGCGCCAGCAGCCAAGATCTACTATGGACAGGAAACACAGATACGCAGTATTTT,CASSQDLLWTGNTDTQYF
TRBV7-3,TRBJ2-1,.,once,TGTGCCAGCAGCTTGGTTAGCTCCTACAATGAGCAGTTCTTC,CASSLVSSYNEQFF
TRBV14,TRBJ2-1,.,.,TGTGCCAGCAGCCCGTACCTCTCGGGCAATGAGCAGTTCTTC,CASSPYLSGNEQFF
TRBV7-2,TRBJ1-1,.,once,TGTGCCAGCAGCTTACAACATAATATGAACACTGAAGCTTTCTTT,CASSLQHNMNTEAFF
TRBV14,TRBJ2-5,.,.,TGTGCCAGCAGCCAAGATTACCTAGGCCAAGAGACCCAGTACTTC,CASSQDYLGQETQYF
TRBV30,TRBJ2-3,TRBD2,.,TGTGCCTGGAGTCCCGGGACTAGCGGGACCCTCACAGATACGCAGTATTTT,CAWSPGTSGTLTDTQYF
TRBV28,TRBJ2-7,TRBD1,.,TGTGCCAGCAGCTGGGCGGGACAGGGTTACCACGAGCAGTACTTC,CASSWAGQGYHEQYF
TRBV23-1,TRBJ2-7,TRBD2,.,TGCGCCAGCAGACCGGGACTAGCGGGAACAAGGACCTACGAGCAGTACTTC,CASRPGLAGTRTYEQYF
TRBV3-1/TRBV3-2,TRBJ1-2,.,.,TGTGCCAGCAGCCCCAGTACAGGGTGGGCCTATGGCTACACCTTC,CASSPSTGWAYGYTF
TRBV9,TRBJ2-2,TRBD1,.,TGTGCCAGCAGAAGACAGGGAAACACCGGGGAGCTGTTTTTT,CASRRQGNTGELFF
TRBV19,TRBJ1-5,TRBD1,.,TGTGCCAGTACCGCCCAGGGGGTCAGGGGTGCACAGCCCCAGCATTTT,CASTAQGVRGAQPQHF
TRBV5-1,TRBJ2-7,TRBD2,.,TGCGCCAGCAGCTTGGAGCGGGGATACGAGCAGTACTTC,CASSLERGYEQYF
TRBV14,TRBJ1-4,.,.,TGTGCCAGCAGCCGCCTTGGGAGCACAACTAATGAAAAACTGTTTTTT,CASSRLGSTTNEKLFF
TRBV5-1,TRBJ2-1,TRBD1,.,TGCGCCAGCAGCTTGGGACAGGGGATAGGTGAGCAGTTCTTC,CASSLGQGIGEQFF
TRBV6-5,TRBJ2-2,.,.,TGTGCCAGCAGTTACAATTGGAGGGACACCGGGGAGCTGTTTTTT,CASSYNWRDTGELFF
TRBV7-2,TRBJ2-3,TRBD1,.,TGTGCCAGCAGCCGCGGACAGGGGATGATTGCAGATACGCAGTATTTT,CASSRGQGMIADTQYF
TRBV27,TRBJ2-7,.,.,TGTGCCAGCAGTCGCCAGTTCAGCTCCTACGAGCAGTACTTC,CASSRQFSSYEQYF
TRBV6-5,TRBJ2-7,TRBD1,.,TGTGCCAGCAGCCGGAGGACAGGGTACGAGCAGTACTTC,CASSRRTGYEQYF
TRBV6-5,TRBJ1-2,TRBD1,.,TGTGCCAGCAGTTACTTGACAGGGGGCACTGGCTACACCTTC,CASSYLTGGTGYTF
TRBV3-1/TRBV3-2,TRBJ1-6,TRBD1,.,TGTGCCAGCAGCACCGGGACAGGGAGTTCACCCCTCCACTTT,CASSTGTGSSPLHF
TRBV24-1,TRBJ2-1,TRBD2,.,TGTGCCACCAGTGACAGGACTAGCGGGGCCCTCTACAATGAGCAGTTCTTC,CATSDRTSGALYNEQFF
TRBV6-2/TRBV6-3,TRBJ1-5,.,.,TGTGCCAGCAGTTACTCCGGGACGTCCGGGAGATGGCCCCAGCATTTT,CASSYSGTSGRWPQHF
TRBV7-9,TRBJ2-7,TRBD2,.,TGTGCCAGCAGCTTTACTAGCGGGGGCTCCCCCTACGAGCAGTACTTC,CASSFTSGGSPYEQYF
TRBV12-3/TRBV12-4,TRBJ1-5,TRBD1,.,TGTGCCAGCACCCTACAGGGGAATCAGCCCCAGCATTTT,CASTLQGNQPQHF
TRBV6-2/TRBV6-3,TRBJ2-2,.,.,TGTGCCAGCAGTTGGAGGTACACCGGGGAGCTGTTTTTT,CASSWRYTGELFF
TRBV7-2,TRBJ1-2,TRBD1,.,TGTGCCAGCAGCCCCTACAGGGGATTAGACTATGGCTACACCTTC,CASSPYRGLDYGYTF
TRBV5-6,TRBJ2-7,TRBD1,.,TGTGCCAGCAGCTTGATTCGGACAGGCGGATACGAGCAGTACTTC,CASSLIRTGGYEQYF
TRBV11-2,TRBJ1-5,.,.,TGTGCCAGCAGCCCTGGCCCCAATCAGCCCCAGCATTTT,CASSPGPNQPQHF
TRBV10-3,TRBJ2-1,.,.,TGTGCCATCAGGGGCAGGACACCCTACAATGAGCAGTTCTTC,CAIRGRTPYNEQFF
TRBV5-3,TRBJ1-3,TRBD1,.,TGTGCCAGAAGCCCAGACAGGGTATCTGGAAACACCATATATTTT,CARSPDRVSGNTIYF
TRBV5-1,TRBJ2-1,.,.,TGCGCCAGCAGCCCATTTGGGGAGCGTGGGGAGCAGTTCTTC,CASSPFGERGEQFF
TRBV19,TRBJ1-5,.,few,TGTGCCAGTAGGACGGGTAATCAGCCCCAGCATTTT,CASRTGNQPQHF
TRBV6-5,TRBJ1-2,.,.,TGTGCCAGCAGTTACGATACCTCAGTCTATGGCTACACCTTC,CASSYDTSVYGYTF
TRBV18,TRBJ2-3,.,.,TGTGCCAGCTCTCCGACAGCTAGCACAGATACGCAGTATTTT,CASSPTASTDTQYF